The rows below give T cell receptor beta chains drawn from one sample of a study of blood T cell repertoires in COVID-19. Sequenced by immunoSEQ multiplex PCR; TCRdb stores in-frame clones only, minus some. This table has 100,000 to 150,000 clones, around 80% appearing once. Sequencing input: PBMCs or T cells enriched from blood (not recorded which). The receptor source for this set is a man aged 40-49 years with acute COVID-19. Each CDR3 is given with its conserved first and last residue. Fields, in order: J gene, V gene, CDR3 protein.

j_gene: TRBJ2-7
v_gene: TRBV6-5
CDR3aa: CASSYSGQGFYF

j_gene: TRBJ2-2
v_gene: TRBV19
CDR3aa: CASQGSLKGELFF

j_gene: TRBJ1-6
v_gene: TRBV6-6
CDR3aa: CASSLDAGYNSPLHF

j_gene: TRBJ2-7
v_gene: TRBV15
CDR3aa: CATSRDPGRAYEQYF

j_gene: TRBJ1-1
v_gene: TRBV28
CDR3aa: CASSLWGQGIAFF

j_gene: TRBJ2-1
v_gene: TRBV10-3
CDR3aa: CAISESLENEQFF

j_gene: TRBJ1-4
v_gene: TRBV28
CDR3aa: CASSPDSDGNEKLFF

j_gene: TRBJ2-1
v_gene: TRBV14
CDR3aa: CASSQFGTRKFF

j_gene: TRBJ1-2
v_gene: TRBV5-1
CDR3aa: CASSPLGQNYGYTF

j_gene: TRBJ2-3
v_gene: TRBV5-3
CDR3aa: CARSRLQGANSTDTQYF

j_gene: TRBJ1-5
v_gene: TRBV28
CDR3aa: CASSGEGQPQHF

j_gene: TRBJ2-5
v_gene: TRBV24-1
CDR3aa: CATSDFQGNQETQYF

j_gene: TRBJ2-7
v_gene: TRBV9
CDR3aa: CASSPGTSGGEYEQYF

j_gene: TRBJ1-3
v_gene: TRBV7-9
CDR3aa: CASGTVFSGNTIYF

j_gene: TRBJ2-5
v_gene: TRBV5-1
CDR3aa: CASSGGTGQETQYF

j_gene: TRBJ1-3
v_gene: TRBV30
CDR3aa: CAWSDRASGNTIYF

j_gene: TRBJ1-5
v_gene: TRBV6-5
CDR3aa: CASSYSMDTNQPQHF